The TCR beta chain described here comes from a study of response to subunit inactivated influenza vaccine. TCRdb fed the RT-PCR reads into MiXCR, producing one record per CDR3 protein. The sample consists of about 620,000 distinct CDR3 sequences, approximately 12% of them appearing once. The germline gives CDR1 MNHEY, CDR2 SVGAGI. The CDR3 runs to 16 residues. V lost 0 bases, J lost 8 bases, and 17 bases lay in between. This clonotype was counted ten times or more. V and J are TRBV6-5 and TRBJ2-1; D ambiguous. The TCR comes from a man aged 50 or older who received an inactivated influenza vaccine. The sample here was PBMCs from blood, taken on the day of vaccination. This CDR3 reads CASSYSRATVGHEQFF. The CDR3, as DNA: TGTGCCAGCAGTTACTCCCGGGCCACGGTAGGCCATGAGCAGTTCTTC.